The rows below give T cell receptor beta chains drawn from one sample of a study of blood T cell repertoires in COVID-19. Here immunoSEQ multiplex PCR was the method, and the copy in TCRdb shows in-frame clones only, minus some. Among fewer than 250,000 clones listed, 90% were seen once. The specimen sequenced was peripheral blood. Receptors originate from a man younger than 40 with COVID-19, enrolled during active disease. Both conserved end residues are part of each CDR3. A D gene is named only where the DNA matches it firmly. Clone size is given for some rows only: seen once, a few or many times, or a class if the clone is expanded.

few . TRBJ2-7 TRBV7-9 TGTGCCAGCACCCCCCGAGCGTCCCCTAACTACGAGCAGTACTTC CASTPRASPNYEQYF
. TRBD1 TRBJ1-5 TRBV19 TGTGCCAGCACAGGGGTCGGCAATCAGCCCCAGCATTTT CASTGVGNQPQHF
. . TRBJ2-2 TRBV21-1 TGTGCCAGCAGCAAAGGGGCCCCGGCCGGGGAGCTGTTTTTT CASSKGAPAGELFF
. TRBD2 TRBJ2-1 TRBV27 TGTGCCAGCAGTGGGACCGGGACTAGCGGGTACCCGAGCTCCTACAATGAGCAGTTCTTC CASSGTGTSGYPSSYNEQFF
. TRBD1 TRBJ2-3 TRBV7-2 TGTGCCAGCAGCTTTTACGGGACAGGCACAGATACGCAGTATTTT CASSFYGTGTDTQYF
. . TRBJ1-1 TRBV6-2/TRBV6-3 TGTGCCAGCAGTTACGGGGGGTACACTGAAGCTTTCTTT CASSYGGYTEAFF
. . TRBJ1-5 TRBV18 TGTGCCAGCTCACTACAGGAAAATCAGCCCCAGCATTTT CASSLQENQPQHF
. TRBD1 TRBJ1-1 TRBV3-1/TRBV3-2 TGTGCCAGCAGCCAAGGAAGGGGGCAGGTGACTGAAGCTTTCTTT CASSQGRGQVTEAFF
. TRBD2 TRBJ2-7 TRBV7-9 TGTGCCAGCAGGGCTAGCGGGGGGTTCTACGAGCAGTACTTC CASRASGGFYEQYF
. . TRBJ1-3 TRBV11-1 TGTGCCAGCAGCTTCTATACAGGGTTTAGGGGAAACACCATATATTTT CASSFYTGFRGNTIYF
once . TRBJ2-5 TRBV20-1 TGCAGTGCTAGTTTGTCTCTTTGGGCGGGGAAACCCAGGGAGACCCAGTACTTC CSASLSLWAGKPRETQYF
. . TRBJ1-1 TRBV12-3/TRBV12-4 TGTGCCAGCAGTTTGATGGGGGGAACTGAAGCTTTCTTT CASSLMGGTEAFF
. . TRBJ2-5 TRBV10-3 TGTGCCATCAGGCCGGGAATTCAAGAGACCCAGTACTTC CAIRPGIQETQYF
. TRBD1 TRBJ1-2 TRBV28 TGTGCCAGCAGTTTAAACAGGGGGGATGGGACCTTC CASSLNRGDGTF
. . TRBJ1-1 TRBV30 TGTGCCTGGACCCCGACTTTAACTGAAGCTTTCTTT CAWTPTLTEAFF
few TRBD2 TRBJ2-5 TRBV2 TGTGCCAGCTCTGAGCGGGATGGAGGGACCCAGTACTTC CASSERDGGTQYF
once . TRBJ1-4 TRBV19 TGTGCCAGTAGTACCCAGAGGGGGGAAAAACTGTTTTTT CASSTQRGEKLFF
. . TRBJ1-2 TRBV2 TGTGCCAGCCCGGGACAACTCCTCTATGGCTACACCTTC CASPGQLLYGYTF
. . TRBJ2-1 TRBV7-2 TGTGCCAGCAGCTTACAGGGCAGGGATGAGCAGTTCTTC CASSLQGRDEQFF
. TRBD1 TRBJ2-1 TRBV30 TGTGCCTGGAAGCGTACAGGGGTGGGTGAGCAGTTCTTC CAWKRTGVGEQFF
. . TRBJ1-5 TRBV27 TGTGCCAGCAGTTTATATATACCCTCCGGGCAGGGCGGCAATCAGCCCCAGCATTTT CASSLYIPSGQGGNQPQHF
. TRBD1 TRBJ1-2 TRBV9 TGTGCCAGCAGCCGGGACAGATTCTATGGCTACACCTTC CASSRDRFYGYTF
. TRBD1 TRBJ1-1 TRBV5-1 TGCGCCAGCAGCTTATTTAACAGGGGACTGAACACTGAAGCTTTCTTT CASSLFNRGLNTEAFF
. TRBD2 TRBJ2-4 TRBV6-5 TGTGCCAGCAGCTGGGGGGGTGCGTCCAAAAACATTCAGTACTTC CASSWGGASKNIQYF
once TRBD1 TRBJ2-1 TRBV5-8 TGTGCCAGCAGCTGGGGACAGGGCCCCAATGAGCAGTTCTTC CASSWGQGPNEQFF
once TRBD1 TRBJ2-7 TRBV27 TGTGCCAGCAGTTCAATCCTCTGGGGACAGGGAAACTACGAGCAGTACTTC CASSSILWGQGNYEQYF
. TRBD1 TRBJ2-7 TRBV19 TGTGCCAGTAGTATAAGGACAGGGGACGAGCAGTACTTC CASSIRTGDEQYF
. TRBD2 TRBJ2-1 TRBV6-1 TGTGCCAGCAGTGAAACGGGACTAGCGGAATACTCCTACAATGAGCAGTTCTTC CASSETGLAEYSYNEQFF
once . TRBJ1-1 TRBV28 TGTGCCAGCAGTTTGAGCCCCATGAACACTGAAGCTTTCTTT CASSLSPMNTEAFF
. . TRBJ1-1 TRBV5-5 TGTGCCAGCAGCTTGACTAGCAGTGCTTACACTGAAGCTTTCTTT CASSLTSSAYTEAFF
. TRBD1 TRBJ2-3 TRBV30 TGTGCCTGGAGTGTTAGTCCAGGGGGCCAGAGAGATACGCAGTATTTT CAWSVSPGGQRDTQYF
once . TRBJ1-4 TRBV2 TGTGCCAGCAGTGAAGCTGAACAGGGCAACAATGAAAAACTGTTTTTT CASSEAEQGNNEKLFF
. TRBD2 TRBJ2-2 TRBV19 TGTGCCAGTAGTGTGGGACTAGTGGGGGACACCGGGGAGCTGTTTTTT CASSVGLVGDTGELFF
. TRBD1 TRBJ1-1 TRBV7-2 TGTGCCAGCAGCTTGGGACAGTTGAACACTGAAGCTTTCTTT CASSLGQLNTEAFF
. . TRBJ1-1 TRBV7-2 TGTGCCAGCAGCGTGTCTCCAGGCAGTGGCACTGAAGCTTTCTTT CASSVSPGSGTEAFF
. . TRBJ2-1 TRBV6-1 TGTGCCAGCAGTGAAGACGGGAGCTCCTACAATGAGCAGTTCTTC CASSEDGSSYNEQFF
. . TRBJ1-2 TRBV28 TGTGCCAGCAGCTCCCCGGCAGGGCCTTTTTATGGCTACACCTTC CASSSPAGPFYGYTF
. . TRBJ2-7 TRBV7-8 TGTGCCAGCAGCTTGGCATGGCCTCCCCCCTACGAGCAGTACTTC CASSLAWPPPYEQYF
. TRBD1 TRBJ2-7 TRBV7-9 TGTGCCAGCAGCTCACCGGGACAGGGAGCGGAGCAGTACTTC CASSSPGQGAEQYF
. . TRBJ2-1 TRBV24-1 TGTGCCACCAGTGATTTCGACAGGCACAATGAGCAGTTCTTC CATSDFDRHNEQFF
. . TRBJ1-1 TRBV27 TGTGCCAGCAGTCTAACAGGGAGAACTGAAGCTTTCTTT CASSLTGRTEAFF
. TRBD1 TRBJ1-3 TRBV5-1 TGCGCCAGCAGCTTGGATGCGACAGGGGCTGGAAACACCATATATTTT CASSLDATGAGNTIYF
. . TRBJ2-7 TRBV5-6 TGTGCCAGCAGCTTGCAGGTCTACGAGCAGTACTTC CASSLQVYEQYF
. . TRBJ2-7 TRBV19 TGTGCCAGTAGTATTAACATCCCGGGATCCTACGAGCAGTACTTC CASSINIPGSYEQYF
. TRBD1 TRBJ2-1 TRBV9 TGTGCCAGCAGCGTCGGGACAGGGCTAGGTGAGCAGTTCTTC CASSVGTGLGEQFF
. TRBD2 TRBJ2-1 TRBV7-8 TGTGCCAGCAAGGCCCTAGCGGGAGGGGATAATGAGCAGTTCTTC CASKALAGGDNEQFF
. . TRBJ2-3 TRBV4-3 TGCGCCAGCAGCCAACGTACAGGGACAGATACGCAGTATTTT CASSQRTGTDTQYF
. . TRBJ1-1 TRBV4-2 TGTGCCAGCAGCCTAGAGACAGAGGACACTGAAGCTTTCTTT CASSLETEDTEAFF
once . TRBJ2-3 TRBV7-9 TGTGCCAGCAGCCCCGCAGCAGATACGCAGTATTTT CASSPAADTQYF
. . TRBJ1-1 TRBV4-2 TGTGCCAGCAGCCAAGATAACCTTTTAGCTTACACTGAAGCTTTCTTT CASSQDNLLAYTEAFF
. TRBD2 TRBJ2-5 TRBV5-1 TGCGCCAGCAGCTTGGGGGGACTAGTTGGGAACCAAGAGACCCAGTACTTC CASSLGGLVGNQETQYF
. TRBD1 TRBJ1-2 TRBV18 TGTGCCAGCTCACCAGCGGCGGGGACAGAGTATGGCTACACCTTC CASSPAAGTEYGYTF